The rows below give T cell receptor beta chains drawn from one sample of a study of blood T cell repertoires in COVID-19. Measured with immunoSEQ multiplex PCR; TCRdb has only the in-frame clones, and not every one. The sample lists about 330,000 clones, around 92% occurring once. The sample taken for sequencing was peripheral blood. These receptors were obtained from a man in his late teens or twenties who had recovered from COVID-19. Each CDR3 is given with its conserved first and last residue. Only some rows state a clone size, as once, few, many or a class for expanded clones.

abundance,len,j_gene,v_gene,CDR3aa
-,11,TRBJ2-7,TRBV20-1,CSARRAAEQYF
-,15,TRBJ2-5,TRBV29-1,CSVEDLSGRTQTQYF
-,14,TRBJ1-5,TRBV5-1,CASSLEGGNQPQHF
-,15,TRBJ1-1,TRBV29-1,CSGQGGTGVSTEAFF
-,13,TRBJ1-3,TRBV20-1,CSASGGAGNTIYF
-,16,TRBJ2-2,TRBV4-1,CASSRGTGENTGELFF
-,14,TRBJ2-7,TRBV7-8,CASSPRQYSYEQYF
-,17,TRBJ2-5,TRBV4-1,CASSQKGLGVYQETQYF
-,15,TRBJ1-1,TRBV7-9,CASSLAYLSVSEAFF
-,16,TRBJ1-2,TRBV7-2,CASSPGGGRGMEGYTF
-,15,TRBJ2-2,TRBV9,CASSVTGGVNGELFF
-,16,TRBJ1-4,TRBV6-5,CASSYLPGATNEKLFF
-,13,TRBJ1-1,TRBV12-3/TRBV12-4,CASSLYGNTEAFF
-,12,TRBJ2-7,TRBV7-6,CASSRDRGEQYF
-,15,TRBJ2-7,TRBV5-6,CASSLPGQGLDEQYF
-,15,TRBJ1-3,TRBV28,CASSSLQGSGNTIYF
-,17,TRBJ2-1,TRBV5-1,CASSLRRLESSYNEQFF
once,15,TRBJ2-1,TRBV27,CASSLGTQSVNEQFF
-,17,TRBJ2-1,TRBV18,CASSPPPSGDDYNEQFF
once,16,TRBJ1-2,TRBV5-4,CASSLAGAGHNYGYTF
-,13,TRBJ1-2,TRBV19,CASSLQVRYGYTF
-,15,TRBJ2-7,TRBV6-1,CASSEVSGAPYEQYF
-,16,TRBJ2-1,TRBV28,CASSYQGQGSYNEQFF
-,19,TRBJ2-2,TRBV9,CASSVASLLAGGGTGELFF
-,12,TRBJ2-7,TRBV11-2,CASSPTDHEQYF
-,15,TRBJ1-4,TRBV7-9,CASSSYEEANEKLFF
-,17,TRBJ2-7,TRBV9,CASSKDPGQGKRAEQYF
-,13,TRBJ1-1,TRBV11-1,CASSLSRNTEAFF
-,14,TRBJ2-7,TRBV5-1,CASSLGQEFYEQYF
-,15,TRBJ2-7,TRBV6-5,CASTYLGAGTYEQYF
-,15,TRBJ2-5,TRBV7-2,CASSPGVGGFETQYF
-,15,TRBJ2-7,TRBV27,CASSRPGTGTYEQYF
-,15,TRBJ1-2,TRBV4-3,CASSQDRVAPYGYTF
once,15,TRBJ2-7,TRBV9,CASSVQADSTYEQYF
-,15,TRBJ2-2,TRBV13,CASSSRRVYTGELFF
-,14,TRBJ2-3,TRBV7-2,CASSSWGRQNTQYF
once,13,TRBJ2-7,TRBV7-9,CASSGTAFYEQYF
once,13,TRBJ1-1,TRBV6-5,CASVGLPNTEAFF
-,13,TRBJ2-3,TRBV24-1,CATGQGVADTQYF
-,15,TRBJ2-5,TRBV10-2,CASSEGPSGSETQYF
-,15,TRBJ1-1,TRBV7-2,CASSLAWAANTEAFF
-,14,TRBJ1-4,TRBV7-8,CASSLDTSSAKLFF
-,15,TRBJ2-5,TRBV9,CASSGGTGGPETQYF
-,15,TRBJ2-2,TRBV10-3,CAIRLAGAQTGELFF
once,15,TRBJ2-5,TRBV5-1,CASSIPQGAGETQYF
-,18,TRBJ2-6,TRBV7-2,CASSLAGQGAPGANVLTF
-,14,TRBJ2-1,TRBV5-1,CASSPTNSYNEQFF
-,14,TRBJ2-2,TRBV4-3,CASSQTGASGELFF
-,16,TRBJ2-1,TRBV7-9,CASSFPGTSGYNEQFF
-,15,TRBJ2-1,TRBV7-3,CASRVTGGSYNEQFF
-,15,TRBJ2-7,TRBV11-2,CASSLGVASSYEQYF